This TCR beta chain was sequenced for a study of T cell responses to AZD1222 COVID-19 vaccine. Whole-study findings and limits: Spike-specific TCR breadth and depth went up after people got two AZD1222 doses. Among the donors, most were white British and more were female, and clonal diversity was possibly underestimated.

Germline lookup yields CDR1 LNHNV and CDR2 YYDKDF (reference sequence). The CDR3 has 15 amino acids. J lost 4 bases, V lost 5 bases, and 10 bases had no gene match. Clones were sequenced by immunoSEQ multiplex PCR, and TCRdb holds only the in-frame ones, with some missing. The sample records 110,000 to 150,000 clones, over 75% being singletons. In the case of this clone: The target antigen is unknown.

This material consisted of peripheral blood, taken on day 0 of AZD1222 vaccination. The gene calls are TRBV15 and TRBJ1-2; 7 positions match TRBD1. The TCR comes from an adult in good health. DNA for the CDR3: TGTGCCACCAGCCCGATCGACAGGGAGTCCTATGGCTACACCTTC. This encodes CATSPIDRESYGYTF.